Each of the 27 T cell receptor beta chains below was sequenced from the same sample in a study of shared clonotypes between healthy human individuals. The protocol was immunoSEQ multiplex PCR, while the TCRdb copy is restricted to in-frame clones and leaves out a portion. Among approximately 1,000,000 clones listed, around 78% were seen once. Source material: memory CD4+ T cells from PBMCs. The subset here: CD45RA-negative fraction. These receptors originate from a man younger than 30 in good health. Some clones in this sample may be carry-over from other donors' samples.

This clone has more than one count but fewer than ten. This chain uses TRBV5-4 with TRBJ1-1; no definite D call. This CDR3 has 13 amino acids. CDR1 and CDR2 from the germline V gene are SGHNT and YYREEE (reference sequence). V was trimmed by 4 bases and J by 3 bases, leaving 10 bases between them. The CDR3 loop is CASSPTPDTEAFF. Here the CDR3 DNA reads TGTGCCAGCAGCCCAACGCCGGACACTGAAGCTTTCTTT.

The V gene is TRBV2, the J gene TRBJ1-5; TRBD1 is a possible D gene (5 bases). V dropped 6 bases and J dropped 6 bases, with 21 bases sitting between them. The CDR3 sequence is 16 residues long. Germline lookup yields CDR1 SNHLY and CDR2 FYNNEI. The CDR3: CASSKVRGGLGQPQHF. CDR3 nucleotide sequence: TGTGCCAGCAGCAAAGTTCGGGGGGGACTCGGTCAGCCCCAGCATTTT. Full variable domain (missing parts from reference TRBV2 and TRBJ1-5): EPEVTQTPSHQVTQMGQEVILRCVPISNHLYFYWYRQILGQKVEFLVSFYNNEISEKSEIFDDQFSVERPDGSNFTLKIRSTKLEDSAMYFCASSKVRGGLGQPQHFGDGTRLSIL.

The chain has TRBV5-1 and TRBJ2-3; TRBD2 matches at 8 bases. Germline lookup yields CDR1 SGHRS and CDR2 YFSETQ. After removal of 0 bases from V and 4 bases from J, the junction contained 1 base not matched to a gene. This CDR3 is 14 amino acids long. CDR3 bases: TGCGCCAGCAGCTTGGCCGGGGGGGCAGATACGCAGTATTTT. Translation gives CASSLAGGADTQYF.

As for this clone: Other DNA sequences in this specimen translate into the identical CDR3. J is TRBJ1-5 and V is TRBV5-1; the match to TRBD1 covers 8 bases. This CDR3 has 14 amino acids. Per the germline V gene, CDR1 is SGHRS and CDR2 is YFSETQ. V trimming: 3 bases; J trimming: 2 bases; junction bases outside the gene matches: 1. For the CDR3, the DNA is TGCGCCAGCAGCTCGGGACAGGGCAATCAGCCCCAGCATTTT. Translated, it gives CASSSGQGNQPQHF.

The chain employs TRBV11-2 and TRBJ1-5; a weak D match, TRBD1 (6 bases). Germline CDR1 reads SGHAT; CDR2 reads FQNNGV. Trimming cost V 2 bases and J 5 bases, with 10 bases left between them. This CDR3 spans 14 amino acids. CDR3 amino acids: CASSLRDTDQPQHF. CDR3 DNA sequence: TGTGCCAGCAGCTTAAGGGACACTGATCAGCCCCAGCATTTT.

The chain joins TRBV29-1 to TRBJ2-3; 8 bases map to TRBD2. Germline assignment: CDR1 SQVTM and CDR2 ANQGSEA. The CDR3 runs to 14 residues. The junction had 12 bases not matched to a gene; V was cut back by 7 bases and J by 6 bases. CDR3 nucleotide sequence: TGCAGCGCCTATAGCGGGAAGGGCTGGGATACGCAGTATTTT. As protein: CSAYSGKGWDTQYF.

To note about this clone: Other nucleotide sequences in the sample specify the same CDR3. This sequence joins TRBV20-1 and TRBJ1-4; D call uncertain. V lost 3 bases and J lost 9, with 8 bases in between. Germline loops: CDR1 DFQATT, CDR2 SNEGSKA (reference sequence). This CDR3 comprises 11 residues. CDR3 bases: TGCAGTGCTAGGAGAGAGCAAAAACTGTTTTTT. Translation gives CSARREQKLFF.

Comments on this clone: Within the sample, other DNA sequences also encode this same CDR3. V and J are TRBV2 and TRBJ2-7; TRBD2 matches at 7 bases. The CDR3 is 14 amino acids. CDR1 and CDR2 from the germline V gene are SNHLY and FYNNEI. Losses at the gene ends were 6 bases for V and 4 bases for J; bases not matched to a gene: 9. For the CDR3, the DNA is TGTGCCAGCAGGGGACTTGCGGGAGTATACGAGCAGTACTTC. Its translation is CASRGLAGVYEQYF. The complete variable domain, with remaining parts taken from reference TRBV2 and TRBJ2-7, reads EPEVTQTPSHQVTQMGQEVILRCVPISNHLYFYWYRQILGQKVEFLVSFYNNEISEKSEIFDDQFSVERPDGSNFTLKIRSTKLEDSAMYFCASRGLAGVYEQYFGPGTRLTVT.

Regarding this clone: This sample includes further DNA sequences coding for the same CDR3. The CDR3 region is CASSVGVGELFF. As DNA, the CDR3 is TGTGCCAGCAGCGTAGGCGTCGGGGAGCTGTTTTTT. The chain carries TRBV9 and TRBJ2-2; D is uncertain. Trimming stripped 0 bases from V and 7 bases from J, with 4 bases between. CDR1 and CDR2 (germline): SGDLS, YYNGEE. This CDR3 comprises 12 residues.

The chain carries TRBV5-1 and TRBJ2-7; a possible D gene is TRBD1 (5 bases). CDR3 length: 14 residues. V was shortened by 3 bases and J by 4 bases, with 14 bases between the two germline ends. Germline assignment: CDR1 SGHRS and CDR2 YFSETQ. The CDR3 nucleotides are TGCGCCAGCAGCTGGACCGACACAGGTTACGAGCAGTACTTC. Its protein product is CASSWTDTGYEQYF.

The chain joins TRBV5-1 to TRBJ2-2, with D perhaps matching TRBD2 (5 bases). CDR3 length: 14 residues. Germline V CDR1 and CDR2: SGHRS, YFSETQ. V was clipped by 4 bases and J by 2 bases, with 9 bases between them. The CDR3, as DNA: TGCGCCAGCAGCACTGACTACAACACCGGGGAGCTGTTTTTT. This encodes CASSTDYNTGELFF.

This clone has only a few counts. This chain uses TRBV28 with TRBJ1-5; D is unclear. The V gene lost 5 bases and the J gene lost 7 bases, with 12 bases spanning the gap. There are 13 residues in the CDR3. Germline V CDR1 and CDR2: MDHEN, SYDVKM. The CDR3 loop reads CASSPEDLQPQHF. The CDR3 DNA follows: TGTGCCAGCAGTCCCGAAGACCTCCAGCCCCAGCATTTT.

V gene TRBV9 combines with J gene TRBJ2-2; D not resolved. V lost 0 bases to trimming and J lost 0 bases, with 6 bases between them. The CDR3 loop spans 15 amino acids. The germline gives CDR1 SGDLS, CDR2 YYNGEE. CDR3 sequence (DNA): TGTGCCAGCAGCGTAGGGCAGCCGAACACCGGGGAGCTGTTTTTT. Residues: CASSVGQPNTGELFF.

V and J are TRBV14 and TRBJ2-3, with no clear D. The CDR3 consists of 14 residues. The germline gives CDR1 SGHDN, CDR2 FVKESK. V was clipped by 4 bases and J by 4 bases, with 12 bases between them. The CDR3 DNA follows: TGTGCCAGCAGCCCCTTGGTAGTCGCAGATACGCAGTATTTT. Amino acid sequence: CASSPLVVADTQYF.

The chain combines TRBV18 with TRBJ1-2, with D hard to call. CDR1 is KGHSH, CDR2 LQKENI, per germline. Trimming stripped 3 bases from V and 6 bases from J, with 17 bases between. This CDR3 has 15 residues. Here the CDR3 DNA reads TGTGCCAGCTCACCTCTGGGCGAAACTCAAAATGGCTACACCTTC. Amino acids: CASSPLGETQNGYTF.

The chain has TRBV30 and TRBJ1-2; no clear D. Germline CDR1 and CDR2: GTSNPN and SVGIG (reference sequence). This CDR3 region has 14 residues. The V gene lost 5 bases and the J gene lost 2 bases, with 15 bases spanning the gap. CDR3 in DNA: TGTGCCTGGGCCGAGAAGAGCTCAAACTATGGCTACACCTTC. Its translation: CAWAEKSSNYGYTF.

The rearrangement uses TRBV7-2 and TRBJ1-1; 7 bases line up with TRBD1. Trimming took 0 bases from V and 0 from J; bases not matched to a gene: 10. The CDR3 covers 18 residues. CDR1 SGHTA and CDR2 FQGNSA come from the germline V gene. Here the CDR3 reads CASSLAWAGGSMNTEAFF. The CDR3 DNA follows: TGTGCCAGCAGCTTAGCGTGGGCAGGGGGTTCAATGAACACTGAAGCTTTCTTT.

This clone appeared a single time. One end of the junction fails to match germline, which may point to a read error. The sample contains more than one DNA sequence encoding this CDR3. The chain links TRBV29-1 to TRBJ1-2; tentative D call: TRBD1 (5 bases). The CDR3 length is 14 residues. Germline V gives CDR1 SQVTM, CDR2 ANQGSEA. The CDR3: CSVDLSGLDYGYTF. CDR3 nucleotide sequence: TGCAGCGTTGACTTGTCAGGGCTAGACTATGGCTACACTTTC. Complete variable domain (other parts from reference TRBV29-1 and TRBJ1-2): SAVISQKPSRDICQRGTSLTIQCQVDSQVTMMFWYRQQPGQSLTLIATANQGSEATYESGFVIDKFPISRPNLTFSTLTVSNMSPEDSSIYLCSVDLSGLDYGYTFGSGTRLTVV.

V gene TRBV10-3 combines with J gene TRBJ2-7, with D perhaps TRBD1 or TRBD2 (5 bases each). Germline V gene sequence: CDR1 ENHRY, CDR2 SYGVKD. The CDR3 spans 14 residues. The V end was cut by 6 bases, the J end by 3 bases, with 15 bases between. CDR3 coding DNA: TGTGCCATCAGAGCCGGGACGGAAAGCTACGAGCAGTACTTC. Amino acids: CAIRAGTESYEQYF.

This rearrangement joins TRBV5-6 to TRBJ2-5; 8 bases map to TRBD2. CDR1 and CDR2 (germline): SGHDT, YYEEEE. Germline trimming cut 4 bases from V and 7 bases from J; bases unmatched to any gene: 12. The CDR3 runs 15 residues. DNA of the CDR3: TGTGCCAGCAGCCGAAAACCCCGGACTAGCTGGACCCAGTACTTC. This gives the protein CASSRKPRTSWTQYF.

This clone was observed a few times. The chain employs TRBV2 and TRBJ1-3; D ambiguous. V gave up 4 bases and J gave up 1 base, with 8 bases separating them. This CDR3 comprises 14 residues. Germline-derived CDR1 and CDR2 are SNHLY and FYNNEI. The CDR3 spells CASSVDGSGNTIYF. The CDR3, as DNA: TGTGCCAGCAGTGTGGATGGATCTGGAAACACCATATATTTT.

The rearrangement uses TRBV30 and TRBJ2-3; D possibly uses TRBD1 or TRBD2 (6 bases each). The CDR3 is 14 residues long. Germline CDR1 GTSNPN, CDR2 SVGIG (reference sequence). Trimming shortened V by 1 base and J by 1 base, and 9 bases separated the two germline ends. CDR3 bases: TGTGCCTGGAGTGCGGAGGGGGGCACAGATACGCAGTATTTT. Translating it yields CAWSAEGGTDTQYF.

The sample holds one count of this clone. The chain uses TRBV4-2 and TRBJ1-2, with TRBD1 identical over 7 bases. The CDR3 is 15 amino acids. Germline V gives CDR1 LGHNA, CDR2 YNFKEQ. The V segment lost 2 bases and the J segment 2 bases; nucleotides outside the gene matches: 5. This CDR3 reads CASSQYRQGNYGYTF. CDR3 in DNA: TGTGCCAGCAGCCAATATCGACAGGGAAACTATGGCTACACCTTC.

The V call is TRBV29-1, the J call TRBJ1-4, with D maybe TRBD1 (6 bases). CDR1 SQVTM and CDR2 ANQGSEA come from the germline V gene. This CDR3 spans 14 amino acids. Trimming removed 7 bases from V and 4 bases from J, with 16 bases in between. CDR3 amino acids: CSAEGGAFNEKLFF. CDR3 DNA: TGCAGCGCCGAGGGGGGGGCCTTTAATGAAAAACTGTTTTTT.

This clone was picked up one time. The J gene is TRBJ2-3, the V gene TRBV11-2; no clear D. The V end was cut by 1 base, the J end by 8 bases, with 13 bases between. This CDR3 comprises 14 residues. Germline V gene data show CDR1 as SGHAT and CDR2 as FQNNGV. Here the CDR3 DNA reads TGTGCCAGCAGCTTAGTGTGGTCTGGCGGTACGCAGTATTTT. Translation: CASSLVWSGGTQYF.

The rearrangement joins TRBV25-1 to TRBJ2-5, with TRBD1 matching over 11 bases. The CDR3 is made up of 15 amino acids. With 4 bases clipped from V and 5 bases from J, the junction kept 6 bases outside the gene matches. CDR1 is MGHDK and CDR2 is SYGVNS in the germline V gene. The CDR3 coding sequence is TGTGCCAGCAGTGCCCGGACAGGGGGCGACGAGACCCAGTACTTC. It codes for CASSARTGGDETQYF.

This clone was counted a single time. The rearrangement uses TRBV6-1 and TRBJ1-2; no reliable D call. Between the trimmed V and J ends, which lost 1 base and 7 bases, there was a span of 16 bases. This CDR3 has 15 amino acids. Germline V gives CDR1 MNHNS, CDR2 SASEGT. The CDR3, as DNA: TGTGCCAGCAGTGAAGTGGGGATGAGAATTCGTGGCTACACCTTC. Amino acids: CASSEVGMRIRGYTF.